One and the same sample provided the 7 T cell receptor beta chains below, sequenced in a study of cytotoxic CD8 clonotypes in ibrutinib-treated CLL. Libraries were prepared by immunoSEQ multiplex PCR; TCRdb keeps only in-frame clonotypes and omits some of them. The sample carries around 140,000 clones, 70% to 90% recorded once. Sequences were derived from PBMCs, sampled after 24 months of ibrutinib treatment. Receptor source: a human donor with chronic lymphocytic leukemia.

The chain carries TRBV9 and TRBJ1-1, with a possible D match to TRBD1 (6 bases). The CDR3 consists of 13 residues. Germline V lookup: CDR1 SGDLS, CDR2 YYNGEE. The V end lost 3 bases, the J end lost 8 bases, and 14 bases lay between the germline ends. The CDR3 sequence is CASSETGNSEAFF. The CDR3 DNA is TGTGCCAGCAGCGAGACAGGAAACTCAGAAGCTTTCTTT.

The sample holds one count of this clone. The chain couples TRBV11-2 to TRBJ1-1; maybe TRBD1 (6 bases). Per germline, CDR1 SGHAT and CDR2 FQNNGV. The CDR3 runs 14 residues. The V gene lost 5 bases and the J gene lost 1 base, with 11 bases spanning the gap. Here the CDR3 DNA reads TGTGCCAGCAGCCCCGGGACATCGAACACTGAAGCTTTCTTT. Encoded protein: CASSPGTSNTEAFF.

The chain combines TRBV28 with TRBJ1-2; 9 positions match TRBD1. The CDR3 is 14 amino acids. Germline trimming cut 7 bases from V and 8 bases from J; bases unmatched to any gene: 11. Germline CDR1 MDHEN, CDR2 SYDVKM. The CDR3 DNA sequence: TGTGCCAGCAATTTGGACAGGGGATTAGGGGGCTACACCTTC. Translating gives CASNLDRGLGGYTF.

V is TRBV19 and J is TRBJ1-5, with D tentatively TRBD1 (5 bases). The CDR3 spans 15 residues. Germline CDR1 and CDR2: LNHDA and SQIVND (reference sequence). Trimming stripped 9 bases from V and 2 bases from J, with 17 bases between. CDR3 DNA sequence: TGTGCCAGCCTTTCGGGGGAATTGGGCAATCAGCCCCAGCATTTT. Its protein is CASLSGELGNQPQHF. Filled out from reference TRBV19 and TRBJ1-5, the complete variable domain reads DGGITQSPKYLFRKEGQNVTLSCEQNLNHDAMYWYRQDPGQGLRLIYYSQIVNDFQKGDIAEGYSVSREKKESFPLTVTSAQKNPTAFYLCASLSGELGNQPQHFGDGTRLSIL.

The V gene is TRBV18, the J gene TRBJ2-3; 7 bases line up with TRBD2. With V trimmed by 2 bases and J by 0 bases, 5 bases remained unmatched. The CDR3 length is 16 residues. CDR1 is KGHSH, CDR2 LQKENI, per germline. The CDR3 protein is CASSPFSAGSTDTQYF. CDR3 coding DNA: TGTGCCAGCTCACCATTCTCAGCGGGGAGCACAGATACGCAGTATTTT.

The table lists this clone with a few counts. CDR3 sequence: CASSPQSSNYGYTF. CDR3 nucleotide sequence: TGTGCCAGCAGCCCACAGAGCTCTAACTATGGCTACACCTTC. The rearrangement links TRBV7-2 to TRBJ1-2; D unresolved. In germline, CDR1 is SGHTA, CDR2 FQGNSA. This CDR3 has 14 residues. Trimming left V 5 bases short and J 0 bases short, with 10 bases between. Using reference TRBV7-2 and TRBJ1-2 for the parts outside the CDR3, the full variable domain is GAGVSQSPSNKVTEKGKDVELRCDPISGHTALYWYRQSLGQGLEFLIYFQGNSAPDKSGLPSDRFSAERTGGSVSTLTIQRTQQEDSAVYLCASSPQSSNYGYTFGSGTRLTVV.

This clone was seen once. J is TRBJ2-2 and V is TRBV5-1; possible D gene TRBD2, 6 bases. Germline lookup yields CDR1 SGHRS and CDR2 YFSETQ. The CDR3 covers 15 residues. Trimming left V 0 bases short and J 6 bases short, with 12 bases between. Here the CDR3 DNA reads TGCGCCAGCAGCTTGGACGCCCCGGGGGCCGGGGAGCTGTTTTTT. As protein: CASSLDAPGAGELFF.